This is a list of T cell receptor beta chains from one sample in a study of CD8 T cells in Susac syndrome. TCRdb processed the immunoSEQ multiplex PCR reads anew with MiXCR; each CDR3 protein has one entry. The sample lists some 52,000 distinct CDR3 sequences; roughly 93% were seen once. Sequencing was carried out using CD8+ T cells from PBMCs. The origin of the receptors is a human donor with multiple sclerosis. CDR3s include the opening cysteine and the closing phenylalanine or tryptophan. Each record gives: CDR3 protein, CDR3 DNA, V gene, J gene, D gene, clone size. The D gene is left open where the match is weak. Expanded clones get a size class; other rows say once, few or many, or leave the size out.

CDR3 protein: CASSLGQGAYNEQFF
CDR3 DNA: TGTGCCAGCAGCCTCGGACAGGGGGCCTACAATGAGCAGTTCTTC
V gene: TRBV7-9
J gene: TRBJ2-1
D gene: TRBD1
clone size: NA

CDR3 protein: CASSFGLTGASLHF
CDR3 DNA: TGTGCCAGCAGTTTTGGACTGACAGGAGCATCCCTCCACTTT
V gene: TRBV27
J gene: TRBJ1-6
D gene: NA
clone size: NA

CDR3 protein: CATSLAGPQHF
CDR3 DNA: TGTGCCACCAGCCTGGCGGGGCCCCAGCATTTT
V gene: TRBV6-2/TRBV6-3
J gene: TRBJ1-5
D gene: NA
clone size: NA

CDR3 protein: CASSLIGFDEQFF
CDR3 DNA: TGTGCCAGCAGTTTAATAGGGTTCGATGAGCAGTTCTTC
V gene: TRBV27
J gene: TRBJ2-1
D gene: NA
clone size: NA

CDR3 protein: CASSLGSASNTEAFF
CDR3 DNA: TGTGCCAGCAGCTTAGGATCAGCCTCGAACACTGAAGCTTTCTTT
V gene: TRBV7-9
J gene: TRBJ1-1
D gene: NA
clone size: NA

CDR3 protein: CASRETGGQETQYF
CDR3 DNA: TGTGCCAGCAGGGAGACAGGTGGCCAAGAGACCCAGTACTTC
V gene: TRBV27
J gene: TRBJ2-5
D gene: NA
clone size: NA

CDR3 protein: CASSPTGTGVSGYTF
CDR3 DNA: TGTGCCAGCAGCCCTACCGGGACAGGGGTATCTGGCTACACCTTC
V gene: TRBV7-9
J gene: TRBJ1-2
D gene: TRBD1
clone size: NA

CDR3 protein: CAWRNRNAYEAFF
CDR3 DNA: TGTGCCTGGAGGAACAGGAATGCTTATGAAGCTTTCTTT
V gene: TRBV30
J gene: TRBJ1-1
D gene: NA
clone size: NA

CDR3 protein: CASRGAGYSQETQYF
CDR3 DNA: TGTGCCAGCAGGGGAGCGGGGTATTCCCAAGAGACCCAGTACTTC
V gene: TRBV11-2
J gene: TRBJ2-5
D gene: TRBD2
clone size: NA

CDR3 protein: CASSFKTDYEQYF
CDR3 DNA: TGTGCCAGCAGCTTTAAGACAGACTACGAGCAGTACTTC
V gene: TRBV5-6
J gene: TRBJ2-7
D gene: NA
clone size: NA

CDR3 protein: CASSQPGLAGDDEQFF
CDR3 DNA: TGTGCCAGCAGCCAACCCGGACTAGCCGGTGACGATGAGCAGTTCTTC
V gene: TRBV7-9
J gene: TRBJ2-1
D gene: TRBD2
clone size: NA

CDR3 protein: CASSQAMGGFRAFF
CDR3 DNA: TGCGCCAGCAGCCAGGCCATGGGGGGATTTAGGGCTTTCTTT
V gene: TRBV4-3
J gene: TRBJ1-1
D gene: NA
clone size: NA

CDR3 protein: CSVSGDYEQYF
CDR3 DNA: TGCAGCGTTTCGGGGGACTACGAGCAGTACTTC
V gene: TRBV29-1
J gene: TRBJ2-7
D gene: NA
clone size: NA

CDR3 protein: CASSLKIAAGGKDTEAFF
CDR3 DNA: TGTGCCAGCAGCTTGAAGATAGCGGCAGGGGGCAAGGACACTGAAGCTTTCTTT
V gene: TRBV5-4
J gene: TRBJ1-1
D gene: TRBD1
clone size: NA

CDR3 protein: CASSDFGTGSEADTQYF
CDR3 DNA: TGTGCCAGCAGTGATTTTGGGACAGGGTCTGAGGCAGATACGCAGTATTTT
V gene: TRBV6-1
J gene: TRBJ2-3
D gene: TRBD1
clone size: once

CDR3 protein: CASSQERIGPGWEKLFF
CDR3 DNA: TGCGCCAGCAGCCAAGAAAGGATCGGGCCAGGGTGGGAAAAACTGTTTTTT
V gene: TRBV4-1
J gene: TRBJ1-4
D gene: NA
clone size: NA

CDR3 protein: CASSGRAGGSYEQYF
CDR3 DNA: TGTGCCAGTAGCGGCCGGGCAGGGGGCTCCTACGAGCAGTACTTC
V gene: TRBV19
J gene: TRBJ2-7
D gene: TRBD1
clone size: NA

CDR3 protein: CASTLTVSNSPLHF
CDR3 DNA: TGTGCCAGCACCCTGACAGTCAGTAATTCACCCCTCCACTTT
V gene: TRBV11-2
J gene: TRBJ1-6
D gene: NA
clone size: NA

CDR3 protein: CASSPDRASYEQYF
CDR3 DNA: TGCGCCAGCAGCCCCGACAGGGCCTCCTACGAGCAGTACTTC
V gene: TRBV5-1
J gene: TRBJ2-7
D gene: TRBD1
clone size: NA

CDR3 protein: CASSQASIGSTEAFF
CDR3 DNA: TGCGCCAGCAGCCAAGCAAGTATCGGCTCCACTGAAGCTTTCTTT
V gene: TRBV4-1
J gene: TRBJ1-1
D gene: NA
clone size: NA

CDR3 protein: CAWSVLRGYAEAFF
CDR3 DNA: TGTGCCTGGAGTGTACTACGGGGTTATGCTGAAGCTTTCTTT
V gene: TRBV30
J gene: TRBJ1-1
D gene: NA
clone size: NA

CDR3 protein: CASSPVGGKGSPLHF
CDR3 DNA: TGTGCCAGCAGTCCCGTAGGAGGGAAGGGCTCACCCCTCCACTTT
V gene: TRBV12-3/TRBV12-4
J gene: TRBJ1-6
D gene: NA
clone size: NA

CDR3 protein: CASSLRIDIHGELFF
CDR3 DNA: TGTGCCAGCAGTTTAAGGATAGATATACACGGGGAGCTGTTTTTT
V gene: TRBV12-3/TRBV12-4
J gene: TRBJ2-2
D gene: NA
clone size: once

CDR3 protein: CASSQGGPEAFF
CDR3 DNA: TGCGCCAGCAGCCAGGGGGGCCCTGAAGCTTTCTTT
V gene: TRBV4-1
J gene: TRBJ1-1
D gene: NA
clone size: NA

CDR3 protein: CASRETGERTNEKLFF
CDR3 DNA: TGTGCCAGCAGGGAAACGGGGGAACGAACTAATGAAAAACTGTTTTTT
V gene: TRBV2
J gene: TRBJ1-4
D gene: NA
clone size: NA

CDR3 protein: CASSPPRDQNTDTQYF
CDR3 DNA: TGTGCCAGCAGCCCCCCCCGCGACCAAAACACAGATACGCAGTATTTT
V gene: TRBV11-2
J gene: TRBJ2-3
D gene: NA
clone size: once

CDR3 protein: CSARGQQGPDSYEQYF
CDR3 DNA: TGCAGTGCTAGAGGCCAACAGGGGCCCGATTCCTACGAGCAGTACTTC
V gene: TRBV20-1
J gene: TRBJ2-7
D gene: TRBD1
clone size: NA

CDR3 protein: CSARPAGGYGYTF
CDR3 DNA: TGCAGTGCTAGACCAGCAGGGGGGTATGGCTACACCTTC
V gene: TRBV20-1
J gene: TRBJ1-2
D gene: TRBD1
clone size: NA